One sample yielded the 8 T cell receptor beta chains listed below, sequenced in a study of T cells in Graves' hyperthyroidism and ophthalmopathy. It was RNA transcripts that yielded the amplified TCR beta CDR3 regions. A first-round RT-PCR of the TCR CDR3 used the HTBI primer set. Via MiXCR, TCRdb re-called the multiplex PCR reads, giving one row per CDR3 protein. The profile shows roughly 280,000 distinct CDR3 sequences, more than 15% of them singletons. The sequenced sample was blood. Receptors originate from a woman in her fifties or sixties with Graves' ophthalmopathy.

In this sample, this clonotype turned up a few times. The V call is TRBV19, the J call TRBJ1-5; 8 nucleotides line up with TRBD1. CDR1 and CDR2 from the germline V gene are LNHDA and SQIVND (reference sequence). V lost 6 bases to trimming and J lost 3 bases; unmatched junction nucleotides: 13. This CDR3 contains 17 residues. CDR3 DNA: TGTGCCAGTAGCCTAGGCTCCCAGGGGGCGAACAATCAGCCCCAGCATTTT. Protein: CASSLGSQGANNQPQHF.

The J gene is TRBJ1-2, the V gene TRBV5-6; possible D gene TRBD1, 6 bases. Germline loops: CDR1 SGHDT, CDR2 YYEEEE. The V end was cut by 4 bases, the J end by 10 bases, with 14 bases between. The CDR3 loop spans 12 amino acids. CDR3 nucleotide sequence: TGTGCCAGCAGCCCTTACAGGGCCCCCTACACCTTC. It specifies CASSPYRAPYTF.

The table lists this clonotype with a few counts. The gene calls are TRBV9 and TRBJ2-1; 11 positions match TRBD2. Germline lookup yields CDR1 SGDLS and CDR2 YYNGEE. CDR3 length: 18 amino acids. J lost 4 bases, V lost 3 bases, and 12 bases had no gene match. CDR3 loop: CASSARGLAADWYNEQFF. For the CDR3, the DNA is TGTGCCAGCAGCGCCCGGGGACTAGCGGCAGACTGGTACAATGAGCAGTTCTTC.

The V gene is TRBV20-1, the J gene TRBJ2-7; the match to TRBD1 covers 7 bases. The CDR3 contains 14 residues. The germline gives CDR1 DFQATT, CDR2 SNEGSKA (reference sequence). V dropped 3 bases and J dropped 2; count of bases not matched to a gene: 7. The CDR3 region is CSARNRGRTYEQYF. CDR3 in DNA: TGCAGTGCTAGGAACAGGGGTAGGACCTACGAGCAGTACTTC.

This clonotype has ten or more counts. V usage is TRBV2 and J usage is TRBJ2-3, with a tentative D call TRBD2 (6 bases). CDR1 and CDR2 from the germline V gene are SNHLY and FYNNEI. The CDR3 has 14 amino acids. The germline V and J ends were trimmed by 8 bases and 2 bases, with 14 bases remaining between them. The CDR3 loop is CASHRESHTDTQYF. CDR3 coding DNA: TGTGCCAGCCATCGGGAGTCGCACACAGATACGCAGTATTTT. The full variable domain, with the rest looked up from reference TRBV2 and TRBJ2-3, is EPEVTQTPSHQVTQMGQEVILRCVPISNHLYFYWYRQILGQKVEFLVSFYNNEISEKSEIFDDQFSVERPDGSNFTLKIRSTKLEDSAMYFCASHRESHTDTQYFGPGTRLTVL.

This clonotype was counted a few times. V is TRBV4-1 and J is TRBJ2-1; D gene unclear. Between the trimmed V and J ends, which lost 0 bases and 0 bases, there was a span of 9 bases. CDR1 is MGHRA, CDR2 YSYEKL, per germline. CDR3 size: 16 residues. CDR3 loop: CASSQDKFSSYNEQFF. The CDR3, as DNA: TGCGCCAGCAGCCAAGATAAATTCAGCTCCTACAATGAGCAGTTCTTC.

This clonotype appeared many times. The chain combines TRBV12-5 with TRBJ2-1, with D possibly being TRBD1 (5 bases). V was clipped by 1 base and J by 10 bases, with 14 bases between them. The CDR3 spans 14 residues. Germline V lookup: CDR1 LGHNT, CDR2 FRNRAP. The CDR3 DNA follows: TGTGCTAGTGGTTTGGCTCATGGGGCTGGGGAGCAGTTCTTC. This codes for CASGLAHGAGEQFF.

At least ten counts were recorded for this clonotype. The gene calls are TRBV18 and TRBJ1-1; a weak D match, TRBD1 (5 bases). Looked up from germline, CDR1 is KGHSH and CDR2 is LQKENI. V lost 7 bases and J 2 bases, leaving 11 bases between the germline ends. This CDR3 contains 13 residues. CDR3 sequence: CASLRDVNTEAFF. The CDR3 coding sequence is TGTGCCAGCTTGAGGGACGTCAACACTGAAGCTTTCTTT.